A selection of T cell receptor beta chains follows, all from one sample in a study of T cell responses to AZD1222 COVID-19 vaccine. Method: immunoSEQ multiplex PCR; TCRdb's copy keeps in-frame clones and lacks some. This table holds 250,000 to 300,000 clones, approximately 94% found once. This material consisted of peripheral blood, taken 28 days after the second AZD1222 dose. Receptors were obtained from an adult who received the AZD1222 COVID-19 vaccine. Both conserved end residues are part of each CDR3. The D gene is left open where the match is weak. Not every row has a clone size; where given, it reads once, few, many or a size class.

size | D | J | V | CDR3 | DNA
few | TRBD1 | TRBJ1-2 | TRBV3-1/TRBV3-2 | CASSRGQNYGYTF | TGTGCCAGCAGCCGGGGACAGAACTATGGCTACACCTTC
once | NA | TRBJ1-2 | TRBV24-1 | CATSDSTGPGDYGYTF | TGTGCCACCAGTGATTCGACGGGCCCCGGGGACTATGGCTACACCTTC
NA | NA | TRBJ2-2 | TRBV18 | CASSPQRNTGELFF | TGTGCCAGCTCACCACAGCGGAACACCGGGGAGCTGTTTTTT
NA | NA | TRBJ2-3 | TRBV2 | CASSTDGTDTQYF | TGTGCCAGCAGTACTGACGGCACAGATACGCAGTATTTT
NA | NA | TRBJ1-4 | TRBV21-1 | CASSKGDHPAREKLFF | TGTGCCAGCAGCAAAGGCGACCACCCGGCTAGGGAAAAACTGTTTTTT
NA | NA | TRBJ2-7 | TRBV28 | CASSPFSYEQYF | TGTGCCAGCAGTCCCTTCTCCTACGAGCAGTACTTC
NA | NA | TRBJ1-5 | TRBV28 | CASSPGGVVNQPQHF | TGTGCCAGCAGTCCGGGCGGAGTTGTCAATCAGCCCCAGCATTTT
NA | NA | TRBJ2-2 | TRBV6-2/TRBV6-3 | CASSPPRGIANTGELFF | TGTGCCAGCAGCCCTCCACGGGGGATCGCGAACACCGGGGAGCTGTTTTTT
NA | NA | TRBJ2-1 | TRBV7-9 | CASSSITRDFSQEQFF | TGTGCCAGCAGCTCCATTACCCGGGACTTCTCCCAAGAGCAGTTCTTC
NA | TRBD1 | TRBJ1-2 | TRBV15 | CATSRDSQGKRGYTF | TGTGCCACCAGCAGAGACTCACAGGGGAAGAGGGGCTACACCTTC